This TCR beta chain was profiled in a study of blood T cell repertoires in COVID-19. Germline V lookup: CDR1 LNHDA, CDR2 SQIVND (reference sequence). The CDR3 contains 13 residues. V gave up 5 bases and J gave up 1 base, with 8 bases separating them. Measured with immunoSEQ multiplex PCR; TCRdb has only the in-frame clones, and not every one. This sample has 77,000 or so clones, with roughly four fifths found just once. The receptor's source is a woman in her sixties with acute or convalescent COVID-19. The chain recombines TRBV19 with TRBJ1-1; the D is unclear. Specimen: peripheral blood. CDR3 protein: CASSREWNTEAFF. CDR3 sequence (DNA): TGTGCCAGTAGTCGGGAGTGGAACACTGAAGCTTTCTTT.